The 8 T cell receptor beta chains below come from one sample, sequenced in a study of cytomegalovirus exposure and HLA in healthy donors. Researchers ran the PCR with 60 Vbeta and 13 Jbeta primers. Clones were sequenced by immunoSEQ multiplex PCR, and TCRdb holds only the in-frame ones, with some missing. The top ten clones hold roughly 2% of a sample with some 120,000 clones, about four fifths of them seen once. Specimen: PBMCs. These TCRs come from a man aged 18 to 35 in good health and CMV-seronegative.

This clone has just a few counts. This rearrangement joins TRBV6-1 to TRBJ2-7; 10 nucleotides align to TRBD2. V dropped 1 base and J dropped 4; count of bases not matched to a gene: 1. CDR1 and CDR2 from the germline V gene are MNHNS and SASEGT. There are 14 residues in the CDR3. CDR3 sequence: CASSEGSGGYEQYF. The DNA for the CDR3 is TGTGCCAGCAGTGAAGGTAGCGGGGGGTACGAGCAGTACTTC.

A few counts support this clone. The V call is TRBV11-3, the J call TRBJ2-2; possible D gene TRBD1, 5 bases. The V end was cut by 5 bases, the J end by 1 base, with 17 bases between. The germline CDR1 and CDR2 sequences are SGHNT and YENEEA. This CDR3 has 17 amino acids. The CDR3 protein is CASSPGPWVKNTGELFF. In DNA, the CDR3 is TGTGCCAGCAGCCCAGGGCCTTGGGTAAAGAACACCGGGGAGCTGTTTTTT.

V and J are TRBV11-3 and TRBJ2-1, with D unresolved. CDR3 length equals 14 residues. V was pared by 4 bases and J by 7 bases, with 14 bases between. CDR1 and CDR2 (germline): SGHNT, YENEEA. CDR3 DNA sequence: TGTGCCAGCAGCTCAGAGAGGTTCGGAAATGAGCAGTTCTTC. Its protein product is CASSSERFGNEQFF.

V usage is TRBV11-2 and J usage is TRBJ2-7; TRBD1 matches at 8 bases. The CDR3 contains 13 residues. Germline trimming cut 3 bases from V and 5 bases from J; bases unmatched to any gene: 3. Germline CDR1 and CDR2: SGHAT and FQNNGV. The CDR3 bases are TGTGCCAGCAGCTTCGACAGGGGAAACGAGCAGTACTTC. Its protein product is CASSFDRGNEQYF.

The gene calls are TRBV7-2 and TRBJ1-5, with no clear D. Trimming left V 5 bases short and J 0 bases short, with 8 bases between. CDR3 size: 14 residues. CDR1 and CDR2 (germline): SGHTA, FQGNSA. The CDR3: CASSRHSSNQPQHF. CDR3 sequence (DNA): TGTGCCAGCAGCCGACATTCTAGCAATCAGCCCCAGCATTTT.

The rearrangement links TRBV7-7 to TRBJ2-7; TRBD2 aligns across 8 bases. CDR3 length: 15 amino acids. Trimming took 1 base from V and 2 from J; bases not matched to a gene: 4. The germline gives CDR1 SSHAT, CDR2 FNYEAQ (reference sequence). The CDR3 coding sequence is TGTGCCAGCAGCTTAGGCCGGGGGGGCCCCTACGAGCAGTACTTC. Translation gives CASSLGRGGPYEQYF.

This clone was seen a handful of times. The rearrangement uses TRBV10-3 and TRBJ1-1; 8 nucleotides line up with TRBD1. CDR1 ENHRY and CDR2 SYGVKD come from the germline V gene. J was trimmed by 6 bases and V by 6 bases; bases with no gene match: 6. The CDR3 contains 13 residues. The CDR3 DNA follows: TGTGCCATCAGGGGACAGGTACACGCTGAAGCTTTCTTT. It is translated as CAIRGQVHAEAFF.

This chain connects TRBV5-6 to TRBJ2-1, with 10 bases matching TRBD2. The CDR3 extends over 14 amino acids. Losses at the gene ends were 4 bases for V and 4 bases for J; bases not matched to a gene: 2. Germline V gene sequence: CDR1 SGHDT, CDR2 YYEEEE. This CDR3 reads CASSPLAGYNEQFF. CDR3 nucleotides: TGTGCCAGCAGCCCACTAGCGGGGTACAATGAGCAGTTCTTC.